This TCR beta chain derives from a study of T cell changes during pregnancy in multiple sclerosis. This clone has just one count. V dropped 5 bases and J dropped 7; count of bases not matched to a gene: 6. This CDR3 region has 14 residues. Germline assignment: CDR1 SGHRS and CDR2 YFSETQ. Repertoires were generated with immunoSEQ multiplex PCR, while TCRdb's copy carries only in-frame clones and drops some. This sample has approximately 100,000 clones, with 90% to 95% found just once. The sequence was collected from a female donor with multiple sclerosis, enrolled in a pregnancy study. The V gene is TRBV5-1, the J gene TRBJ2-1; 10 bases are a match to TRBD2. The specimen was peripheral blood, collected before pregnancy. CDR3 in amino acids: CASSGLAGVNEQFF. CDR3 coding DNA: TGCGCCAGCAGTGGGCTAGCGGGAGTTAATGAGCAGTTCTTC.